This TCR beta chain was identified during a study of Graves' ophthalmopathy and Graves' hyperthyroidism. TCR beta CDR3 regions were amplified from RNA transcripts. After a first-round RT-PCR with HTBI primers, a second-round multiplex PCR was run. Via MiXCR, TCRdb re-called the multiplex PCR reads, giving one row per CDR3 protein. The table lists around 520,000 distinct CDR3 sequences, roughly 39% of them singletons. The sample holds many counts of this clonotype. Germline CDR1 reads SGHDT; CDR2 reads YYEEEE. The V gene lost 1 base and the J gene lost 3 bases, with 14 bases spanning the gap. This CDR3 spans 15 amino acids.

The sequence was obtained from an adult man with Graves' hyperthyroidism. The sequenced sample consisted of peripheral blood or thyroid tissue (not recorded which). The chain employs TRBV5-6 and TRBJ2-7; the D is unclear. Here the CDR3 reads CASSLSVRAVYEQYF. The CDR3 coding sequence is TGTGCCAGCAGCTTGTCCGTCCGAGCTGTCTACGAGCAGTACTTC.